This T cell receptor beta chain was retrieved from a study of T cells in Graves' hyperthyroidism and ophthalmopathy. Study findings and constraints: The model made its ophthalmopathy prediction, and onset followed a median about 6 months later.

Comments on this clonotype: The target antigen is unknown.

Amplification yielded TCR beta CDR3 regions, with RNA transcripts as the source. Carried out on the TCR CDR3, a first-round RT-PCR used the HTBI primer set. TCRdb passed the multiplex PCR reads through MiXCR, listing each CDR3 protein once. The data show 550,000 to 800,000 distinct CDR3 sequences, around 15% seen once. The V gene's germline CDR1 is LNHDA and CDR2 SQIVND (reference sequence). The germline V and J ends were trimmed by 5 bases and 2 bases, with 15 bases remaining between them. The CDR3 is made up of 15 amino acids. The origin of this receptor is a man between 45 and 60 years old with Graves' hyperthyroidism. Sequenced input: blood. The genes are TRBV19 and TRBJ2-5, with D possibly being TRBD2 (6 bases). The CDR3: CASSPSTRIQETQYF. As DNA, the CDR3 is TGTGCCAGTAGTCCATCGACTAGGATTCAAGAGACCCAGTACTTC.